Each of the 12 T cell receptor beta chains below was sequenced from the same sample in a study of shared T cell receptors in the human thymus. Libraries were prepared by immunoSEQ multiplex PCR; TCRdb keeps only in-frame clonotypes and omits some of them. This repertoire shows roughly 500,000 clones, about 84% found once; its top ten account for more than 0.01%. These data also formed part of another study, on human thymus T cells.

Sequenced input: thymocytes. Every receptor here comes from a boy younger than two with a congenital heart defect.

This clone has just a few counts. In DNA form, the CDR3 reads TGTGCCAGCAGCCAAGGGGGGGGGAGGACAAGCACAGATACGCAGTATTTT. It encodes CASSQGGGRTSTDTQYF. V gene TRBV4-2 combines with J gene TRBJ2-3, with TRBD2 matching 7 bases. V lost 1 base, J lost 0 bases, and 7 bases stayed unmatched. The CDR3 totals 17 residues. The V gene's germline CDR1 is LGHNA and CDR2 YNFKEQ.

This clone was counted once. The V gene is TRBV21-1, the J gene TRBJ2-5; the D call of TRBD2 is as the table states it, not checked on the DNA. TRBV21-1 is a documented pseudogene. The CDR3 has 18 amino acids. The CDR3 here is CASSKGGGASGNTETQYF. The CDR3 DNA follows: TGTGCCAGCAGCAAAGGAGGGGGGGCTAGCGGGAATACGGAGACCCAGTACTTC.

The genes are TRBV5-4 and TRBJ2-7, with 7 bases that match TRBD1. The trim removed 4 bases at V and 6 bases at J, leaving 7 bases unmatched. The CDR3 is made up of 13 amino acids. CDR1 and CDR2 from the germline V gene are SGHNT and YYREEE (reference sequence). CDR3 nucleotides: TGTGCCAGCAGCGATAACTACAGGGGCGAGCAGTACTTC. Translating gives CASSDNYRGEQYF.

The rearrangement links TRBV11-2 to TRBJ1-3; TRBD1 is a possible D gene (5 bases). From germline, CDR1 is SGHAT and CDR2 FQNNGV. There are 18 residues in the CDR3. V shed 0 bases and J shed 0 bases, with 15 bases lying between them. The CDR3 coding sequence is TGTGCCAGCAGCTTAGATGGGGACTACAGGAGCTCTGGAAACACCATATATTTT. Protein: CASSLDGDYRSSGNTIYF.

The chain is built from TRBV21-1 and TRBJ2-7; the table's D call, TRBD1, has no DNA check behind it. TRBV21-1 is a recognized pseudogene. The CDR3 is 15 residues long. The CDR3 here is CASSREDRDSYEQYF. The CDR3 nucleotides are TGTGCCAGCAGCAGAGAGGACAGGGACTCCTACGAGCAGTACTTC.

This clone was detected once. The J gene is TRBJ2-1, the V gene TRBV4-3; TRBD2 agrees at 9 bases. The CDR3 totals 17 residues. The J segment lost 4 bases and the V segment lost 0 bases, leaving 7 bases of the junction unmatched. Germline loops: CDR1 LGHNA, CDR2 YSLEER. CDR3: CASSQDPASGDYNEQFF. In DNA, the CDR3 is TGCGCCAGCAGCCAAGATCCCGCTAGCGGGGATTACAATGAGCAGTTCTTC.

This chain links TRBV7-9 with TRBJ2-7, with a weak D call TRBD2 (6 bases). The CDR3 sequence is 15 residues long. V lost 5 bases to trimming and J lost 7 bases, with 21 bases between them. In germline, CDR1 is SEHNR, CDR2 FQNEAQ (reference sequence). This CDR3 is CASSTGEKGAGEQYF. CDR3 DNA: TGTGCCAGCAGCACCGGAGAGAAAGGGGCGGGGGAGCAGTACTTC.

The chain joins TRBV4-2 to TRBJ2-7; D possibly corresponds to TRBD2 (6 bases). The V end was cut by 1 base, the J end by 5 bases, with 12 bases between. Looked up from germline, CDR1 is LGHNA and CDR2 is YNFKEQ. The CDR3 sequence is 14 residues long. For the CDR3, the DNA is TGTGCCAGCAGCCAAGGCGGCGGGACCCACGAGCAGTACTTC. Its protein is CASSQGGGTHEQYF.

The genes are TRBV4-2 and TRBJ2-1, with 11 positions matching TRBD2. Germline trimming cut 0 bases from V and 4 bases from J; bases unmatched to any gene: 17. Germline V gives CDR1 LGHNA, CDR2 YNFKEQ. The CDR3 is 21 residues long. The CDR3 spells CASSQEIGGLAGGPLYNEQFF. The CDR3 nucleotides are TGTGCCAGCAGCCAAGAGATCGGAGGGCTAGCGGGAGGTCCCCTTTACAATGAGCAGTTCTTC.

This clone was counted once. The rearrangement uses TRBV20-1 and TRBJ1-2; D is unresolved. Trimming left V 6 bases short and J 6 bases short, with 2 bases between. Germline assignment: CDR1 DFQATT and CDR2 SNEGSKA (reference sequence). The CDR3 length is 8 residues. CDR3 DNA sequence: TGCAGTGCCAATGGCTACACCTTC. It is translated as CSANGYTF.

The gene calls are TRBV28 and TRBJ2-7; maybe TRBD2 (7 bases). V was clipped by 5 bases and J by 3 bases, with 20 bases between them. Germline V gene data show CDR1 as MDHEN and CDR2 as SYDVKM. The length of the CDR3 is 16 residues. CDR3 sequence: CASSPSPGGRDYEQYF. CDR3 bases: TGTGCCAGCAGTCCCTCTCCCGGGGGGCGGGACTACGAGCAGTACTTC.

This sequence joins TRBV6-5 and TRBJ1-1; D gene unclear. The CDR3 is 15 residues long. Germline V gene data show CDR1 as MNHEY and CDR2 as SVGAGI. V lost 0 bases and J lost 1, with 9 bases in between. CDR3: CASSYSIGSNTEAFF. The CDR3 region has the DNA TGTGCCAGCAGTTACTCGATCGGGTCGAACACTGAAGCTTTCTTT.